The source of this T cell receptor (beta chain) is a study of tumor-infiltrating lymphocytes in oesophageal squamous cell carcinoma. This CDR3 has 14 residues. Trimming stripped 2 bases from V and 13 bases from J, with 18 bases between. CDR1 and CDR2 (germline): SGHVS, FNYEAQ. Using its own MiXCR run on the PCR reads, TCRdb lists one record per CDR3 protein. The sample includes about 12,000 distinct CDR3 sequences, about 57% seen only once; the top ten take about 30%. The sequencing input was esophageal tumor tissue. This TCR was sampled from a female donor with esophageal squamous cell carcinoma. The chain has TRBV7-6 and TRBJ2-1, with D perhaps matching TRBD1 or TRBD2 (5 bases each). The CDR3 DNA reads as TGTGCCAGCAGCTTAAGCCGGGACCCCGTGAATCAGTTCTTC. As protein: CASSLSRDPVNQFF.